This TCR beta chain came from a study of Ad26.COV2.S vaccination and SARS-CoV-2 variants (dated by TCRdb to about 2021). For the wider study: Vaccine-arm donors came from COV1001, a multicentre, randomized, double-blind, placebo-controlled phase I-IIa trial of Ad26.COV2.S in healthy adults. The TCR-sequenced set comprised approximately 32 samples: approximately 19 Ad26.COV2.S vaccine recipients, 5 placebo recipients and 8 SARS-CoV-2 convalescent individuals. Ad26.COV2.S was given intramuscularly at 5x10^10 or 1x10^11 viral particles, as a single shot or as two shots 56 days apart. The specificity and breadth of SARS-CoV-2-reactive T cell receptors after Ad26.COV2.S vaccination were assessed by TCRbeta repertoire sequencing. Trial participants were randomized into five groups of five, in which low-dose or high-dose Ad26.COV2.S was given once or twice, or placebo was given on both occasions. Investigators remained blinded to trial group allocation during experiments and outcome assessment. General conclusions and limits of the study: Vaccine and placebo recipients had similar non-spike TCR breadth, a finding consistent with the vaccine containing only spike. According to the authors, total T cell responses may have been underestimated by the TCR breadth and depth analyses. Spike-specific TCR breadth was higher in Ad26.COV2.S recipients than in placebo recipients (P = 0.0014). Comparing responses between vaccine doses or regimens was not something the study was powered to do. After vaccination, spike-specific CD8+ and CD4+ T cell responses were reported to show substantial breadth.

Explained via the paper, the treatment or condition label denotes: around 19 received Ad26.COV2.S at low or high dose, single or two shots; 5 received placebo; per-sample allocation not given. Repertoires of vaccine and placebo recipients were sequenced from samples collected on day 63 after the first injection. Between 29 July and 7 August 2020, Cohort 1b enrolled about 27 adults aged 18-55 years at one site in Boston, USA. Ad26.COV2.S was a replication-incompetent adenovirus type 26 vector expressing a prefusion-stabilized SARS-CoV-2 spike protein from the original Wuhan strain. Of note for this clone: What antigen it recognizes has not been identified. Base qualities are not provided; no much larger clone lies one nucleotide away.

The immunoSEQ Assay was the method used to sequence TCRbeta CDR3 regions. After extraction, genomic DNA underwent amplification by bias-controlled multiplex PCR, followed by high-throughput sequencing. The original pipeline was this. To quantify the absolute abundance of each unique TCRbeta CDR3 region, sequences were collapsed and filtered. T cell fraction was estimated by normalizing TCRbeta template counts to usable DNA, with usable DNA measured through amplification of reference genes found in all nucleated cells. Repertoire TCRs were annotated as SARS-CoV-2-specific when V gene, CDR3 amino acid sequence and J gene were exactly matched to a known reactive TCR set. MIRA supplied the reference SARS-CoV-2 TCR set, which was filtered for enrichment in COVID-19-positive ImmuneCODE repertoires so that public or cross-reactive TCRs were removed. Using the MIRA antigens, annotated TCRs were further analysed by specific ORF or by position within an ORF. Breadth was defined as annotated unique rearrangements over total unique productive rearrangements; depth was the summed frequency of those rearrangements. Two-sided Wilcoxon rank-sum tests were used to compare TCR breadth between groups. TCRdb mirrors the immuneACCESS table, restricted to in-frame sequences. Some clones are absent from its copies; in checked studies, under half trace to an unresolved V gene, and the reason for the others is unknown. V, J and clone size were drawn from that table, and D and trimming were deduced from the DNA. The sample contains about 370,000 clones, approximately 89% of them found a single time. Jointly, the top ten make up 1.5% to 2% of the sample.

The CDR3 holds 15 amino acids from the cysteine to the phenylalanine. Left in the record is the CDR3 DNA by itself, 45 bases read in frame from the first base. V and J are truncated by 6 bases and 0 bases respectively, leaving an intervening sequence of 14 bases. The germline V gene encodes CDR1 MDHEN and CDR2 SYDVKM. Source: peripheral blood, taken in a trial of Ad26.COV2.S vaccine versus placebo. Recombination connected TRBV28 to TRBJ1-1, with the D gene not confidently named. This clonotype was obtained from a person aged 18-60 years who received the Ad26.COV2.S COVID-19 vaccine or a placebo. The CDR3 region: CASSPIQVLNTEAFF. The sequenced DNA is TGTGCCAGCAGCCCAATTCAAGTCCTGAACACTGAAGCTTTCTTT.